This T cell receptor beta chain was identified in a study of shared clonotypes between healthy human individuals. Some clones are missing from TCRdb's copy, which holds only in-frame ones; the method was immunoSEQ multiplex PCR. Among about 1.1 million clones listed, approximately 77% were seen once. Findings and limits, study-wide: Few donors restricted represented genetic and exposure-history diversity.

Germline V gives CDR1 SGHRS, CDR2 YFSETQ. The CDR3 length is 15 residues. The junction had 10 bases not matched to a gene; V was cut back by 4 bases and J by 6 bases. All donors were Caucasian adults living in Nashville, Tennessee. On this clone: Antigen specificity is unknown.

Sample: memory CD4+ T cells from PBMCs. The subset is: CD45RA-negative fraction. The clonotype originates from a young man in good health. Some clones in this sample may be carry-over from other donors' samples. The chain joins TRBV5-1 to TRBJ2-7; TRBD2 matches 10 bases. The CDR3 here is CASSPSSGRRSEQYF. CDR3 in DNA: TGCGCCAGCAGCCCCTCTAGCGGGAGAAGGAGCGAGCAGTACTTC.